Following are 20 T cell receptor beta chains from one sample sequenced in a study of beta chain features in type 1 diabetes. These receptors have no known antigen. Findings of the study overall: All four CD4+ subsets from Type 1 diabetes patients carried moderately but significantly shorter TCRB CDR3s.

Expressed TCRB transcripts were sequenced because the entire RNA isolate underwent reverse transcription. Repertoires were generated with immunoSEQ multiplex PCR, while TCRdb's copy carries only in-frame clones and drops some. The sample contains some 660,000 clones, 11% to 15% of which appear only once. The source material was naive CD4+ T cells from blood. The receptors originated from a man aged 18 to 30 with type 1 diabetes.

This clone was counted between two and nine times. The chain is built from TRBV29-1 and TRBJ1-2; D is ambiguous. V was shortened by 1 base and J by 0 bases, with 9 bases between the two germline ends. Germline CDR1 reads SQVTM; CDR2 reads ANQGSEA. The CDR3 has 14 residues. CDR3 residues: CSVEGAGTNYGYTF. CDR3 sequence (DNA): TGCAGCGTTGAAGGTGCAGGAACTAACTATGGCTACACCTTC.

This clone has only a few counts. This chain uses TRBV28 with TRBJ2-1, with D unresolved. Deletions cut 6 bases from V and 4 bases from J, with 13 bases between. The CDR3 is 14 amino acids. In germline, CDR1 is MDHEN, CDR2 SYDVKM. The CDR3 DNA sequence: TGTGCCAGCAGCCCGTTCGAGCTTTACAATGAGCAGTTCTTC. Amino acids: CASSPFELYNEQFF.

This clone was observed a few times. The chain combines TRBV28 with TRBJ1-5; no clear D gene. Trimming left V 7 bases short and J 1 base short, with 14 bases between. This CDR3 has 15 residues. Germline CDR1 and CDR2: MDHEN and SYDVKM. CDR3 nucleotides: TGTGCCAGCATTGGGCTTTGGGAAAGCAATCAGCCCCAGCATTTT. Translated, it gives CASIGLWESNQPQHF.

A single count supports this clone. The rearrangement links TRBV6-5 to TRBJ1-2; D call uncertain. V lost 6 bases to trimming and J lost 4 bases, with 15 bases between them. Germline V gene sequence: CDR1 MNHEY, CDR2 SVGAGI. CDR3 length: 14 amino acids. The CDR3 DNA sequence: TGTGCCAGCAGCTCGGCATGGGCCGGCTATGGCTACACCTTC. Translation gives CASSSAWAGYGYTF.

The CDR3 sequence: CASSQARASGGARNEQFF. For the CDR3, the DNA is TGCGCCAGCAGCCAAGCAAGGGCTAGCGGGGGGGCAAGGAATGAGCAGTTCTTC. This chain joins TRBV4-3 and TRBJ2-1; 12 positions agree with TRBD2. V was pared by 1 base and J by 7 bases, with 11 bases of the junction left unmatched. The CDR3 extends over 18 amino acids. Germline loops: CDR1 LGHNA, CDR2 YSLEER.

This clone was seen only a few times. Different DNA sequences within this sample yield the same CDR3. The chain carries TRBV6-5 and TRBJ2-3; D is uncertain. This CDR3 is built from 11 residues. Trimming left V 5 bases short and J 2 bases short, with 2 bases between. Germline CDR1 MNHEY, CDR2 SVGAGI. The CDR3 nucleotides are TGTGCCAGCAGTCACACAGATACGCAGTATTTT. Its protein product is CASSHTDTQYF.

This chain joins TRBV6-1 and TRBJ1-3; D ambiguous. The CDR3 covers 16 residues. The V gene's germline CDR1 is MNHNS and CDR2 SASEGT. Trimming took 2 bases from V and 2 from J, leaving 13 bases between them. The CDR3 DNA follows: TGTGCCAGCAGTGAATGGAGGGCCAGAGCTGGAAACACCATATATTTT. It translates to CASSEWRARAGNTIYF.

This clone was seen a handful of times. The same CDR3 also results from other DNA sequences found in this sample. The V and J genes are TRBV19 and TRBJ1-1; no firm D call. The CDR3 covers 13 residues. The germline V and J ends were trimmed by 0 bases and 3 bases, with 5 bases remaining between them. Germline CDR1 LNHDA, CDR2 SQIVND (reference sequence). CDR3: CASSIDRDTEAFF. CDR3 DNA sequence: TGTGCCAGTAGTATAGACCGGGACACTGAAGCTTTCTTT. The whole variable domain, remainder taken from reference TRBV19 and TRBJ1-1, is DGGITQSPKYLFRKEGQNVTLSCEQNLNHDAMYWYRQDPGQGLRLIYYSQIVNDFQKGDIAEGYSVSREKKESFPLTVTSAQKNPTAFYLCASSIDRDTEAFFGQGTRLTVV.

Here the CDR3 reads CASSLDRDVEKLFF. The CDR3 DNA reads as TGCGCCAGCAGCCTGGACAGGGATGTAGAAAAACTGTTTTTT. The rearrangement joins TRBV5-1 to TRBJ1-4; TRBD1 matches at 8 bases. V dropped 4 bases and J dropped 8; count of bases not matched to a gene: 7. This CDR3 region has 14 residues. Germline V gives CDR1 SGHRS, CDR2 YFSETQ.

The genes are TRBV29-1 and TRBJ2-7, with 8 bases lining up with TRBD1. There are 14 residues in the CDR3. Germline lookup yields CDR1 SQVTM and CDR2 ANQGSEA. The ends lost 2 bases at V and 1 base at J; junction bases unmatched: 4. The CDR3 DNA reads TGCAGCGTTGAAAGGACAGGGTCGTCCTACGAGCAGTACTTC. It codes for CSVERTGSSYEQYF.

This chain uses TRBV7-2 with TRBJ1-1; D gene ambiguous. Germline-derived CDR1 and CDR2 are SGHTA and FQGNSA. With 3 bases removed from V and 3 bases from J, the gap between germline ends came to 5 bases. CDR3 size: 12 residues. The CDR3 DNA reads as TGTGCCAGCAGCTTTCAATACACTGAAGCTTTCTTT. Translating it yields CASSFQYTEAFF.

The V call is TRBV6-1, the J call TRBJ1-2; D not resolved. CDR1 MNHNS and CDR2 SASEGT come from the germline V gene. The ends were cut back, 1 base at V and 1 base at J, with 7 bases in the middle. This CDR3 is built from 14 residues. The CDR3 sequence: CASSEGGVNYGYTF. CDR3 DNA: TGTGCCAGCAGTGAAGGCGGGGTTAACTATGGCTACACCTTC.

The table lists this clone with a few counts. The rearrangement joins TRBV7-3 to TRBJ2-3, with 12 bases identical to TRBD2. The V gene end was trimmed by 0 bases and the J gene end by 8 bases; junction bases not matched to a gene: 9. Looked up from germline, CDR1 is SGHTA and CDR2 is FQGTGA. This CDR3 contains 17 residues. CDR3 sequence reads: CASSLTSPSGGAGTQYF. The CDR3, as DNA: TGTGCCAGCAGCTTAACGTCCCCTAGCGGGGGGGCTGGTACGCAGTATTTT. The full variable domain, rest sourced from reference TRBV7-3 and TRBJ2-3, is GAGVSQTPSNKVTEKGKYVELRCDPISGHTALYWYRQSLGQGPEFLIYFQGTGAADDSGLPNDRFFAVRPEGSVSTLKIQRTERGDSAVYLCASSLTSPSGGAGTQYFGPGTRLTVL.

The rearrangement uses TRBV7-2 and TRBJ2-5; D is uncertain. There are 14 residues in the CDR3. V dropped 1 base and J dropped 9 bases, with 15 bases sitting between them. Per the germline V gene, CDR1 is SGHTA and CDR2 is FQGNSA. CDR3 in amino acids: CASSLEGPLGAQYF. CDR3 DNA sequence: TGTGCCAGCAGCTTAGAGGGTCCCCTTGGGGCCCAGTACTTC.

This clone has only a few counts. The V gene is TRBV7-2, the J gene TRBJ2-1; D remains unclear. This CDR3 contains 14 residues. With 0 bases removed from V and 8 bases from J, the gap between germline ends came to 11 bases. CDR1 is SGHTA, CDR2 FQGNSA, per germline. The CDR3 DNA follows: TGTGCCAGCAGCTTAGCCTCCACTATGGATGAGCAGTTCTTC. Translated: CASSLASTMDEQFF.

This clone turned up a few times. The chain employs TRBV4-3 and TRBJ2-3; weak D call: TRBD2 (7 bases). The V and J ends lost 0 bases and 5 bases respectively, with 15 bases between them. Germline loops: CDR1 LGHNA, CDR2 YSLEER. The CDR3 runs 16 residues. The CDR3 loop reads CASSQEAGALGDTQYF. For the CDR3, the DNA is TGCGCCAGCAGCCAAGAGGCGGGGGCCCTCGGAGATACGCAGTATTTT.

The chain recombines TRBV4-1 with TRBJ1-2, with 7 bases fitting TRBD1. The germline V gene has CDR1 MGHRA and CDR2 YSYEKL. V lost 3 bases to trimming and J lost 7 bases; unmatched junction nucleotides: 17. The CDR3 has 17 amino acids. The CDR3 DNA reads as TGCGCCAGCAGCCACCCCTCGGGACAGACATCTTTGCGTGGCTACACCTTC. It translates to CASSHPSGQTSLRGYTF.

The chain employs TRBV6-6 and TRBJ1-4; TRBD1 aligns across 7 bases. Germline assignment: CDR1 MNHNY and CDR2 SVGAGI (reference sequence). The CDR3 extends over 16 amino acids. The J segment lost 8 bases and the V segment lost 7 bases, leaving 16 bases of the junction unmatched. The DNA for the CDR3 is TGTGCCAGCAAACCTTTGAACAGACAGGGTACGGAAAAACTGTTTTTT. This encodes CASKPLNRQGTEKLFF.

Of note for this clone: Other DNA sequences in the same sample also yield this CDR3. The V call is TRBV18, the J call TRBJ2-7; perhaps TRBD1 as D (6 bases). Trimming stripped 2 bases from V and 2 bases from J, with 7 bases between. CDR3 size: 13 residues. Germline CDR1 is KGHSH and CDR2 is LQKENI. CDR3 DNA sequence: TGTGCCAGCTCACCAGGGACAACCTACGAGCAGTACTTC. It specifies CASSPGTTYEQYF.

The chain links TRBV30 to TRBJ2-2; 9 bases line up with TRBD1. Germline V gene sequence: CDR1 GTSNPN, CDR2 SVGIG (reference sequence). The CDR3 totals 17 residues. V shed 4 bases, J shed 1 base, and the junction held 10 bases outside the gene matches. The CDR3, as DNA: TGTGCCTGGACTCCCGGACAGGGGCGCCGGAACACCGGGGAGCTGTTTTTT. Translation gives CAWTPGQGRRNTGELFF.